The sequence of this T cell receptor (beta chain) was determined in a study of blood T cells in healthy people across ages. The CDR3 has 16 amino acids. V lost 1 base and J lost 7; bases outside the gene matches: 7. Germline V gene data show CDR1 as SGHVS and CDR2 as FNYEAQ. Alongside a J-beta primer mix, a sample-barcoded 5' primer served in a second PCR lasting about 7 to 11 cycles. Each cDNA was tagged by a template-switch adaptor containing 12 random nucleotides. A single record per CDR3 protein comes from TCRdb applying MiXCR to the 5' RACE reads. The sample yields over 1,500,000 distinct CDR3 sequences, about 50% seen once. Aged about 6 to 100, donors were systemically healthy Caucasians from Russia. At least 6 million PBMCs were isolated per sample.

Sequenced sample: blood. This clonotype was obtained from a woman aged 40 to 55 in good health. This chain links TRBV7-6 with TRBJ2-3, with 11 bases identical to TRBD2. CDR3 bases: TGTGCCAGCAGCTTAGAAGCGCTAGCGGGGGGCAATACGCAGTATTTT. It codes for CASSLEALAGGNTQYF.